Below, 18 T cell receptor beta chains from the same sample are listed, as sequenced in a study of T-cell reconstitution after alpha-beta-depleted transplantation in children. Preparation of the TCRbeta library involved a method that used unique molecular identifiers. TCRdb recomputed calls from the PCR reads with MiXCR, one row per CDR3 protein. The sample consists of fewer than 1 million distinct CDR3 sequences, roughly 15% of them appearing once. Sequences were derived from PBMCs, mostly from graft donor cells, sampled 360 days after TCRalphabeta/CD19-depleted stem cell transplant. The receptors shown here come from a male patient between 5 and 17 years old who had a stem cell transplant for acute lymphoblastic leukemia, so the T cells may come from the graft donor.

This clonotype was counted between two and nine times. The J gene is TRBJ2-1, the V gene TRBV12-3 or TRBV12-4, with a possible D match to TRBD2 (5 bases). This CDR3 is built from 15 residues. With 5 bases removed from V and 4 bases from J, the gap between germline ends came to 15 bases. The DNA for the CDR3 is TGTGCCAGCAGTCCCGAGGGTACGGGTTACAATGAGCAGTTCTTC. Translating gives CASSPEGTGYNEQFF.

This clonotype was detected only a few times. This chain joins TRBV3-1 and TRBJ2-1; TRBD2 agrees at 10 bases. This CDR3 comprises 16 residues. The trim removed 0 bases at V and 4 bases at J, leaving 3 bases unmatched. Per germline, CDR1 LGHDT and CDR2 YNNKEL (reference sequence). The CDR3 region is CASSQDLAGVYNEQFF. In DNA, the CDR3 is TGTGCCAGCAGCCAAGATCTAGCGGGGGTTTACAATGAGCAGTTCTTC.

V usage is TRBV4-1 and J usage is TRBJ2-1; 14 bases align to TRBD2. This CDR3 is 18 amino acids long. The ends lost 3 bases at V and 8 bases at J; junction bases unmatched: 12. The germline V gene has CDR1 MGHRA and CDR2 YSYEKL. DNA of the CDR3: TGCGCCAGCAGCCATGATCCGGGACTAGCGGGAGTGGAGGATGAGCAGTTCTTC. It yields the protein CASSHDPGLAGVEDEQFF.

This chain connects TRBV5-6 to TRBJ2-3, with a possible D match to TRBD2 (5 bases). CDR1 is SGHDT and CDR2 is YYEEEE in the germline V gene. V gave up 3 bases and J gave up 0 bases, with 14 bases separating them. CDR3 size: 16 residues. The CDR3 is CASSSRSGSSTDTQYF. The CDR3 nucleotides read TGTGCCAGCAGCTCCCGCTCGGGGTCTAGCACAGATACGCAGTATTTT.

The J gene is TRBJ2-2, the V gene TRBV7-9; 11 bases match TRBD1. Germline trimming cut 7 bases from V and 6 bases from J; bases unmatched to any gene: 13. This CDR3 comprises 17 residues. Germline V CDR1 and CDR2: SEHNR, FQNEAQ (reference sequence). The CDR3 DNA reads as TGTGCCAGCATATTTCGGGGGACAGGGGGACGGTCCGGGGAGCTGTTTTTT. Translation gives CASIFRGTGGRSGELFF.

This clonotype was counted between two and nine times. CDR3 loop: CSAAPAPSGSSYNEQFF. The CDR3 region has the DNA TGCAGTGCCGCGCCCGCTCCTAGCGGGAGCTCCTACAATGAGCAGTTCTTC. This chain connects TRBV20-1 to TRBJ2-1, with 10 bases matching TRBD2. The CDR3 is 17 residues long. Trimming removed 6 bases from V and 0 bases from J; junction bases left unmatched: 11. Per the germline V gene, CDR1 is DFQATT and CDR2 is SNEGSKA (reference sequence).

This clonotype came up a few times. The chain has TRBV20-1 and TRBJ1-6; D uncertain. Germline V gene lookup returns CDR1 DFQATT and CDR2 SNEGSKA (reference sequence). V was trimmed by 8 bases and J by 8 bases, leaving 13 bases between them. This CDR3 is built from 12 residues. DNA for the CDR3: TGCAGTTCCGCATCCGCGGATTCACCCCTCCACTTT. This codes for CSSASADSPLHF.

In its sample, this clonotype was seen once. The V and J genes are TRBV7-3 and TRBJ2-1; 7 bases map to TRBD2. The CDR3 consists of 17 residues. Germline lookup yields CDR1 SGHTA and CDR2 FQGTGA. Trimming at V came to 3 bases and at J to 7 bases, leaving 15 bases not matched to a gene. The CDR3 DNA is TGTGCCAGCAGCTTTGATGGGAGCGGGGCGGGACGGAATGAGCAGTTCTTC. Its translation is CASSFDGSGAGRNEQFF.

The chain couples TRBV24-1 to TRBJ2-5; D is ambiguous. Trimming shortened V by 2 bases and J by 1 base, and 10 bases separated the two germline ends. CDR3 length: 15 residues. Germline V lookup: CDR1 KGHDR, CDR2 SFDVKD. CDR3 sequence: CATSDSQDPQETQYF. The DNA of the CDR3 is TGTGCCACCAGTGATTCCCAGGACCCCCAAGAGACCCAGTACTTC.

The sample holds a few counts of this clonotype. The chain combines TRBV18 with TRBJ1-6; D is undetermined. Germline loops: CDR1 KGHSH, CDR2 LQKENI. The CDR3 length is 12 residues. V was pared by 5 bases and J by 7 bases, with 6 bases between. CDR3 protein: CASSGLNSPLHF. In nucleotides, the CDR3 is TGTGCCAGCTCAGGACTCAATTCACCCCTCCACTTT.

This clonotype was seen more than once but under ten times. The CDR3 region is CASSPIAGGTDTQYF. The CDR3 DNA reads TGTGCCAGCTCACCAATAGCGGGGGGCACAGATACGCAGTATTTT. The chain recombines TRBV18 with TRBJ2-3; 9 bases are shared with TRBD2. Unmatched junction bases numbered 1, after V lost 2 bases and J lost 1 base. CDR3 length: 15 amino acids. Germline V gene sequence: CDR1 KGHSH, CDR2 LQKENI.

This chain connects TRBV19 to TRBJ1-1, with 9 nucleotides matching TRBD1. Germline CDR1 reads LNHDA; CDR2 reads SQIVND (reference sequence). The CDR3 covers 15 residues. V lost 3 bases and J lost 3; bases outside the gene matches: 5. CDR3 nucleotide sequence: TGTGCCAGTAGTATGGGACAGGGAGGGGACACTGAAGCTTTCTTT. It is translated as CASSMGQGGDTEAFF.

The rearrangement links TRBV12-3 or TRBV12-4 to TRBJ2-7; D may match TRBD1 or TRBD2 (5 bases each). This CDR3 has 15 amino acids. Trimming cost V 6 bases and J 7 bases, with 22 bases left between them. The CDR3 reads CASSPSGHHPWEQYF. CDR3 coding DNA: TGTGCCAGCAGCCCGAGCGGACACCACCCCTGGGAGCAGTACTTC.

This clonotype has a handful of counts. The V call is TRBV12-3 or TRBV12-4, the J call TRBJ2-3; the D gene could be TRBD1 or TRBD2 (5 bases each). The CDR3 contains 14 residues. Deletions cut 7 bases from V and 5 bases from J, with 16 bases between. For the CDR3, the DNA is TGTGCCAGCACCATCCTCCGAGGGGAAGATACGCAGTATTTT. Amino acid sequence: CASTILRGEDTQYF.

This clonotype occurred many times. The genes are TRBV29-1 and TRBJ2-1, with D perhaps TRBD1 or TRBD2 (6 bases each). V lost 6 bases and J lost 9, with 21 bases in between. CDR1 and CDR2 (germline): SQVTM, ANQGSEA. This CDR3 spans 14 amino acids. CDR3 sequence: CSVPPQGRSGEQFF. In DNA, the CDR3 is TGCAGCGTCCCGCCCCAGGGGAGGTCGGGTGAGCAGTTCTTC.

The V gene is TRBV5-1, the J gene TRBJ1-2; 7 bases agree with TRBD1. With V trimmed by 4 bases and J by 0 bases, 6 bases remained unmatched. CDR3 length: 15 amino acids. Germline V gene data show CDR1 as SGHRS and CDR2 as YFSETQ. CDR3: CASSTLQGSNYGYTF. The CDR3, as DNA: TGCGCCAGCAGCACCTTACAGGGGTCTAACTATGGCTACACCTTC. The full variable domain, in which reference TRBV5-1 and TRBJ1-2 provide the parts outside the CDR3, is KAGVTQTPRYLIKTRGQQVTLSCSPISGHRSVSWYQQTPGQGLQFLFEYFSETQRNKGNFPGRFSGRQFSNSRSEMNVSTLELGDSALYLCASSTLQGSNYGYTFGSGTRLTVV.

The V and J genes are TRBV5-1 and TRBJ2-2; 9 nucleotides match TRBD2. Germline V lookup: CDR1 SGHRS, CDR2 YFSETQ. The CDR3 contains 16 residues. The ends lost 5 bases at V and 2 bases at J; junction bases unmatched: 7. The DNA for the CDR3 is TGCGCCAGCAGGACGGGACTAGCAGAAAACACCGGGGAGCTGTTTTTT. This codes for CASRTGLAENTGELFF. Full variable domain (rest looked up from reference TRBV5-1 and TRBJ2-2): KAGVTQTPRYLIKTRGQQVTLSCSPISGHRSVSWYQQTPGQGLQFLFEYFSETQRNKGNFPGRFSGRQFSNSRSEMNVSTLELGDSALYLCASRTGLAENTGELFFGEGSRLTVL.

This clonotype was observed a few times. The chain joins TRBV7-9 to TRBJ2-7, with unresolved D. From germline, CDR1 is SEHNR and CDR2 FQNEAQ (reference sequence). With 5 bases removed from V and 2 bases from J, the gap between germline ends came to 10 bases. This CDR3 comprises 13 residues. CDR3 nucleotides: TGTGCCAGCAGCCCCCCGGCCACCTACGAGCAGTACTTC. Translating it yields CASSPPATYEQYF.